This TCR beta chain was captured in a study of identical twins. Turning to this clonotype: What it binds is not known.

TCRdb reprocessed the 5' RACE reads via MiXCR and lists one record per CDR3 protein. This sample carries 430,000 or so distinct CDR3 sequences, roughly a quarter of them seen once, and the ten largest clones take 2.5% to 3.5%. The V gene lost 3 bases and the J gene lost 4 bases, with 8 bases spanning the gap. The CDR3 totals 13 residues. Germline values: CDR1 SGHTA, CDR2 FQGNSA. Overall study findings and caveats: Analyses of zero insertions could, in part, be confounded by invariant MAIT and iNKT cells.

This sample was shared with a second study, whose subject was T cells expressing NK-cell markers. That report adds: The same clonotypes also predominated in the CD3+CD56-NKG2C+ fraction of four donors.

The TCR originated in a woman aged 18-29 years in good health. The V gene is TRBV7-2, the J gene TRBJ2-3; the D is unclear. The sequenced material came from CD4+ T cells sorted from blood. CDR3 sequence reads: CASSFSLADTQYF. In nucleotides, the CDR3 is TGTGCCAGCAGCTTTTCTCTGGCAGATACGCAGTATTTT.